This T cell receptor (beta chain) stems from a study of blood T cell repertoires in COVID-19. Turning to the study itself: Researchers got acute and convalescent COVID-19 samples from the United States, Italy and Spain.

In the authors' workflow: Reference gene primer amplification in the assay estimated nucleated cell counts. Profiled with immunoSEQ multiplex PCR; TCRdb holds only in-frame clones, not every one. Clonal size and the V and J genes are those of that table, whereas D and trimming came from the DNA. The sample has more than 250,000 clones, approximately 90% seen once; the top ten hold 1.6%. CDR3 length: 15 amino acids. V shed 5 bases and J shed 2 bases, with 12 bases lying between them. Germline CDR1 and CDR2: MNHEY and SVGAGI. The source is a woman in her twenties or thirties with COVID-19, enrolled during active disease. The V call is TRBV6-5, the J call TRBJ2-2; perhaps TRBD2 as D (5 bases). The sample was peripheral blood. Here the CDR3 DNA reads TGTGCCAGCAGTCCAACGGGGATCAACACCGGGGAGCTGTTTTTT. Protein product: CASSPTGINTGELFF.